This T cell receptor beta chain was identified in a study of blood T cell repertoires in COVID-19. This clone was observed a single time. Across roughly 25 US areas, participants ranged in age from 18 to 89 years. Donors were grouped by their self-reported clinical history. As originally analysed: Counts of nucleated cells, estimated from reference gene primer amplification, were obtained. Sequencing used immunoSEQ multiplex PCR; TCRdb keeps in-frame clones, though not all of them. The V and J calls and clone size come from that table; D and trimming were worked out from the DNA. The sample yields around 250,000 clones, 90% to 95% seen once. CDR1 is SEHNR and CDR2 is FQNEAQ in the germline V gene (reference sequence). J gave up 4 bases and V 5 bases, and 13 bases lay outside the gene matches. The CDR3 contains 17 residues.

The clonotype was recovered from a human donor in a cohort exposed to, infected with or recovered from COVID-19 (not recorded which). The donor label of this sample is uncertain. The chain links TRBV7-9 to TRBJ2-2; 7 bases agree with TRBD1. The source material was PBMCs or T cells enriched from blood (not recorded which). The CDR3 DNA is TGTGCCAGCAGCGGTAGGACAGGCGGGCCGGTCACCGGGGAGCTGTTTTTT. Encoded protein: CASSGRTGGPVTGELFF.